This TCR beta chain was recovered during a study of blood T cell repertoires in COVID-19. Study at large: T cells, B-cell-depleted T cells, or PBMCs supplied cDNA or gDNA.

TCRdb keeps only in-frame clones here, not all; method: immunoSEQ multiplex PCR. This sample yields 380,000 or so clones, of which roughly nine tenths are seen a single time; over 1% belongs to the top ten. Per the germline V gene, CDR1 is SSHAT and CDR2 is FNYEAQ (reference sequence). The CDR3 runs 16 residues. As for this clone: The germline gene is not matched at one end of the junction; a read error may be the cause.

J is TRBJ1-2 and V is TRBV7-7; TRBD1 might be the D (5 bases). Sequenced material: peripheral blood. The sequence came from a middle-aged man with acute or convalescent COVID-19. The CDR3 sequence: CASSPSLPGLNYGYTF. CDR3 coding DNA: TGTGCTAGCAGCCCCTCGCTGCCGGGACTAAACTATGGCTACACCTTC.